This TCR beta chain was retrieved from a study of T cell responses to AZD1222 COVID-19 vaccine. This table comes from immunoSEQ multiplex PCR, and its TCRdb copy is limited to in-frame clones, with some not included. In the table there are more than 140,000 clones, roughly 88% of which are singletons. Trimming took 2 bases from V and 8 from J, leaving 10 bases between them. The CDR3 is 12 residues long. Germline CDR1 SGHRS, CDR2 YFSETQ. The clonotype originates from an adult in good health. This sequence joins TRBV5-1 and TRBJ1-1; possibly TRBD1 for D (5 bases). This material consisted of peripheral blood, taken on day 0 of AZD1222 vaccination. The CDR3 nucleotides are TGCGCCAGCAGCTTACCAGGGTACGAAGCTTTCTTT. It yields the protein CASSLPGYEAFF.